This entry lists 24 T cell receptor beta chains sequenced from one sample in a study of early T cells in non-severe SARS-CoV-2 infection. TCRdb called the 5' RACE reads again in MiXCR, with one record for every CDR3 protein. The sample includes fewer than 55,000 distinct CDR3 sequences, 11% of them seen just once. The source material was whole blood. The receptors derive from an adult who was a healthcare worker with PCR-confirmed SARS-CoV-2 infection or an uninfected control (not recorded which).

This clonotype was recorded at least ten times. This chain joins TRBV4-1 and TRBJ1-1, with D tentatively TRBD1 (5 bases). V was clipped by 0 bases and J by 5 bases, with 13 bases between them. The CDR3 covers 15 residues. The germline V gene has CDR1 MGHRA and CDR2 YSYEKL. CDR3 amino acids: CASSQEVTKGTEAFF. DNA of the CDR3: TGCGCCAGCAGCCAAGAGGTGACTAAGGGGACTGAAGCTTTCTTT.

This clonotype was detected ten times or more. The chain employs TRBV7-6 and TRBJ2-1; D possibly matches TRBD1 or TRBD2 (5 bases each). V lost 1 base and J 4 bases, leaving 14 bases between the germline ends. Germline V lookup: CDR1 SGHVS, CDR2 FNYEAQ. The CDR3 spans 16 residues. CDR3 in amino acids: CASSLVTGREYNEQFF. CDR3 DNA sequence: TGTGCCAGCAGCTTAGTTACAGGCAGGGAGTACAATGAGCAGTTCTTC.

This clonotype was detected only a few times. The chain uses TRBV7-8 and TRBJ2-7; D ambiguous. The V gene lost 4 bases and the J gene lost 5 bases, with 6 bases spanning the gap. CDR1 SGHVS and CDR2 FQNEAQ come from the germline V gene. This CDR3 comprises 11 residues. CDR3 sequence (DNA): TGTGCCAGCAGCTCCTTCCACGAGCAGTACTTC. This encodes CASSSFHEQYF.

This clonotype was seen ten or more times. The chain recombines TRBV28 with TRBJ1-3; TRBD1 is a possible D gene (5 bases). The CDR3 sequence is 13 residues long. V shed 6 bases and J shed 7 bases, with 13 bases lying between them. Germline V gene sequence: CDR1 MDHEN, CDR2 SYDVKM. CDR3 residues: CASRSGSWNTIYF. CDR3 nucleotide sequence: TGTGCCAGCAGATCAGGGTCCTGGAACACCATATATTTT.

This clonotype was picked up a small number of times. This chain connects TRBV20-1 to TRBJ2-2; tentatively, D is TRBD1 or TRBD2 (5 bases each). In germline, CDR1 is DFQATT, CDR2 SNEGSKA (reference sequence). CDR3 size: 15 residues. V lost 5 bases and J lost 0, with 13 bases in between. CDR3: CSAATGTANTGELFF. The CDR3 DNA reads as TGCAGTGCTGCCACCGGGACGGCGAACACCGGGGAGCTGTTTTTT.

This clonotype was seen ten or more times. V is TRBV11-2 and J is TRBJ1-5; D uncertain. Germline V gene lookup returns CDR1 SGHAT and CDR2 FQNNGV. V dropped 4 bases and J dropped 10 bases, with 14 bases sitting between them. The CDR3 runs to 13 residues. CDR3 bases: TGTGCCAGCAGCTCAAATTCTGGACGTCCCCAGCATTTT. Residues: CASSSNSGRPQHF.

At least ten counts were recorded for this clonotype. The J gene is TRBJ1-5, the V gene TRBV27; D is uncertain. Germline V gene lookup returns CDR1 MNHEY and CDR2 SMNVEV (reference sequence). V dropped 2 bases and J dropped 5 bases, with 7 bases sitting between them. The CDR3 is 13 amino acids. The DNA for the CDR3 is TGTGCCAGCAGTTTAAAGTCATATCAGCCCCAGCATTTT. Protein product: CASSLKSYQPQHF.

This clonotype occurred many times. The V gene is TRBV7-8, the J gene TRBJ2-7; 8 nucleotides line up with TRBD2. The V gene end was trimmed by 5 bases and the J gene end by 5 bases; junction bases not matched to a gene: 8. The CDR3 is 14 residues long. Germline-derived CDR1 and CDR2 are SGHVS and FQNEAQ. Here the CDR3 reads CASSNSGNRNEQYF. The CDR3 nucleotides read TGTGCCAGCAGCAATAGCGGGAATAGGAACGAGCAGTACTTC.

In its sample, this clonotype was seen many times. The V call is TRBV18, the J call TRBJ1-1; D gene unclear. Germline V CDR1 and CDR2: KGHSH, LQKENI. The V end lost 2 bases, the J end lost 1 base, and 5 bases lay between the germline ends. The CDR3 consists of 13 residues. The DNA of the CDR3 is TGTGCCAGCTCACCAGGGAGGAACACTGAAGCTTTCTTT. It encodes CASSPGRNTEAFF.

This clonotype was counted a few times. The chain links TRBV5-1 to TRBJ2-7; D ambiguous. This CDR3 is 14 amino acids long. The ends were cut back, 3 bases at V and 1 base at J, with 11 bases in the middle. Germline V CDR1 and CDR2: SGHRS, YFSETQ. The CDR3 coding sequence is TGCGCCAGCAGCTCTCTGCTGGGTTCCTACGAGCAGTACTTC. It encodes CASSSLLGSYEQYF.

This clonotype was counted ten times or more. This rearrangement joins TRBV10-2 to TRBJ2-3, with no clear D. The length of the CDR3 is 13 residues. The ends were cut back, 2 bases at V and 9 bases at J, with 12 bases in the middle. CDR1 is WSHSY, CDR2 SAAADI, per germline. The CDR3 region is CASSERPPRTQYF. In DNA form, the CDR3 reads TGCGCCAGCAGTGAGAGACCACCGCGAACGCAGTATTTT.

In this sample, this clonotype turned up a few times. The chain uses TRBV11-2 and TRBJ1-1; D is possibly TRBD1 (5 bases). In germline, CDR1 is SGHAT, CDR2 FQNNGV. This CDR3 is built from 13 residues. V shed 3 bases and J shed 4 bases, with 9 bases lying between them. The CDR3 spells CASSLDKGTEAFF. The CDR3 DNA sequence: TGTGCCAGCAGCTTGGACAAGGGCACTGAAGCTTTCTTT.

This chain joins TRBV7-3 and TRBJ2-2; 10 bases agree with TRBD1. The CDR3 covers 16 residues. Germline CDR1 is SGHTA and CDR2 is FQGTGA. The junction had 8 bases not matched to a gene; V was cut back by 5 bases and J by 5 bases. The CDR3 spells CASSRTGGSLTGELFF. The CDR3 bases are TGTGCCAGCAGCCGGACAGGGGGAAGCTTGACCGGGGAGCTGTTTTTT. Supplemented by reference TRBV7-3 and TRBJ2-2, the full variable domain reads GAGVSQTPSNKVTEKGKYVELRCDPISGHTALYWYRQSLGQGPEFLIYFQGTGAADDSGLPNDRFFAVRPEGSVSTLKIQRTERGDSAVYLCASSRTGGSLTGELFFGEGSRLTVL.

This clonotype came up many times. The CDR3 reads CASSFRGASTDTQYF. DNA of the CDR3: TGTGCCAGCAGCTTTAGGGGGGCGAGCACAGATACGCAGTATTTT. The rearrangement joins TRBV5-4 to TRBJ2-3; perhaps D is TRBD1 or TRBD2 (6 bases each). The germline V gene has CDR1 SGHNT and CDR2 YYREEE (reference sequence). Trimming pared 2 bases from V and 0 bases from J, leaving 10 bases between. This CDR3 region has 15 residues.

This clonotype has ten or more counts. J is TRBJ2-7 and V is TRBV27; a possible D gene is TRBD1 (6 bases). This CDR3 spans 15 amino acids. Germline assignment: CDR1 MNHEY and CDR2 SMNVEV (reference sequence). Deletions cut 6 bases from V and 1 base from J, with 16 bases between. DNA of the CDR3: TGTGCCAGCAGGGGGGCGGGCGAAGGGTCCTACGAGCAGTACTTC. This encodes CASRGAGEGSYEQYF.

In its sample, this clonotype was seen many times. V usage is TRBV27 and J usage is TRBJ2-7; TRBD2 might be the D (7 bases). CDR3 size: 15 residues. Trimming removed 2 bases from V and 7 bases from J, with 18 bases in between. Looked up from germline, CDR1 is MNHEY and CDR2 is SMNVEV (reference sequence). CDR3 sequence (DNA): TGTGCCAGCAGTTTAAGAGACGGGGGGCGCTGGGAGCAGTACTTC. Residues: CASSLRDGGRWEQYF.

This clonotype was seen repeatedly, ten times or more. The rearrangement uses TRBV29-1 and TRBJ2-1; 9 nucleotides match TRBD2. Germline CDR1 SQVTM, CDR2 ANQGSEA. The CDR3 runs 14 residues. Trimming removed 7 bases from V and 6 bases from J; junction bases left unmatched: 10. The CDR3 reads CSALRASGANEQFF. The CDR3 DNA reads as TGCAGCGCCCTAAGGGCTAGCGGGGCCAATGAGCAGTTCTTC.

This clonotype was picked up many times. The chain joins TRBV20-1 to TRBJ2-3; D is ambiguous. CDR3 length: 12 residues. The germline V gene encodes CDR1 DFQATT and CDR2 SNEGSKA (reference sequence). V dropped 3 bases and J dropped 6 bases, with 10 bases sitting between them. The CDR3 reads CSARHDFDTQYF. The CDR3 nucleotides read TGCAGTGCTAGGCATGATTTTGATACGCAGTATTTT.

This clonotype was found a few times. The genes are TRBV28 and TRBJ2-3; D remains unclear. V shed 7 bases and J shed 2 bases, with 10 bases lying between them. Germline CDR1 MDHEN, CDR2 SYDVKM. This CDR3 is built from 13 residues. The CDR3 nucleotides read TGTGCCAGCACCCCCCGGAACACAGATACGCAGTATTTT. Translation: CASTPRNTDTQYF. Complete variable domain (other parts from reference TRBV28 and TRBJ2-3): DVKVTQSSRYLVKRTGEKVFLECVQDMDHENMFWYRQDPGLGLRLIYFSYDVKMKEKGDIPEGYSVSREKKERFSLILESASTNQTSMYLCASTPRNTDTQYFGPGTRLTVL.

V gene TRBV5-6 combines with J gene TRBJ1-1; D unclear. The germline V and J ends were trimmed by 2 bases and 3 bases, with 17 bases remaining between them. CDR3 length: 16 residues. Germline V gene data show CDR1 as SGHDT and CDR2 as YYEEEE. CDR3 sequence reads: CASSFGPPGDYTEAFF. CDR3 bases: TGTGCCAGCAGCTTCGGACCGCCTGGAGATTACACTGAAGCTTTCTTT. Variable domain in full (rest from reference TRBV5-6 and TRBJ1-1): DAGVTQSPTHLIKTRGQQVTLRCSPKSGHDTVSWYQQALGQGPQFIFQYYEEEERQRGNFPDRFSGHQFPNYSSELNVNALLLGDSALYLCASSFGPPGDYTEAFFGQGTRLTVV.

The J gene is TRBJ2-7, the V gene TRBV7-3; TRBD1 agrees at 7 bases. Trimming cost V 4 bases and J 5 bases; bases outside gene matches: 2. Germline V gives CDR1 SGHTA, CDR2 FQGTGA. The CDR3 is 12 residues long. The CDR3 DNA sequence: TGTGCCAGCAGCTCGACAGGGAACGAGCAGTACTTC. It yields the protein CASSSTGNEQYF.

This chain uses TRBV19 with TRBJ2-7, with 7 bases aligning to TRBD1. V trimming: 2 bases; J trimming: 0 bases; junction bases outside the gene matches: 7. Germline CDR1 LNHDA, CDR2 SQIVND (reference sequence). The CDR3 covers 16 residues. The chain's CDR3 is CASSIKGGGSSYEQYF. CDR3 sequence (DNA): TGTGCCAGTAGTATAAAAGGGGGCGGTTCCTCCTACGAGCAGTACTTC. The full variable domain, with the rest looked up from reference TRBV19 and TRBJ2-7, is DGGITQSPKYLFRKEGQNVTLSCEQNLNHDAMYWYRQDPGQGLRLIYYSQIVNDFQKGDIAEGYSVSREKKESFPLTVTSAQKNPTAFYLCASSIKGGGSSYEQYFGPGTRLTVT.

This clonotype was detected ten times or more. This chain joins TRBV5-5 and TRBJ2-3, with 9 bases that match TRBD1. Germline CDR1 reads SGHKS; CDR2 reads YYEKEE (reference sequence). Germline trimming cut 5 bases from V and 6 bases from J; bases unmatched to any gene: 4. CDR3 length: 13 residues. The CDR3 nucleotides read TGTGCCAGCAGTGAACAGGGGGCTGATACGCAGTATTTT. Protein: CASSEQGADTQYF.

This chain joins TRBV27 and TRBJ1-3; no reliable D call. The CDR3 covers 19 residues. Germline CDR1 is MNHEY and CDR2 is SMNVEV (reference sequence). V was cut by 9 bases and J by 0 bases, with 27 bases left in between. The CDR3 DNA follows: TGTGCCAGTGAACACGATAGACCCACAGCCTCCTCCTCTGGAAACACCATATATTTT. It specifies CASEHDRPTASSSGNTIYF.